Following are 2 T cell receptor beta chains from one sample sequenced in a study of T cell responses to AZD1222 COVID-19 vaccine. Generated by immunoSEQ multiplex PCR, the TCRdb table keeps only in-frame clones and is missing some. This table has about 140,000 clones, approximately 92% appearing once. Here the sequenced sample was peripheral blood, taken 28 days after the second AZD1222 dose. These receptors all come from an adult who received the AZD1222 COVID-19 vaccine.

The genes are TRBV6-5 and TRBJ1-4; D unclear. The CDR3 has 15 amino acids. V lost 6 bases and J lost 7, with 18 bases in between. Germline-derived CDR1 and CDR2 are MNHEY and SVGAGI. The CDR3 DNA reads TGTGCCAGCAGCTACCCTCACCTAGGATGTGAAAAACTGTTTTTT. Translating it yields CASSYPHLGCEKLFF.

The chain is built from TRBV19 and TRBJ2-1; TRBD1 agrees at 8 bases. This CDR3 spans 14 amino acids. The germline gives CDR1 LNHDA, CDR2 SQIVND (reference sequence). V lost 1 base, J lost 5 bases, and 1 base stayed unmatched. The chain's CDR3 is CASSIGGQDNEQFF. DNA for the CDR3: TGTGCCAGTAGTATAGGGGGACAGGACAATGAGCAGTTCTTC. Drawing the rest from reference TRBV19 and TRBJ2-1, the complete variable domain is DGGITQSPKYLFRKEGQNVTLSCEQNLNHDAMYWYRQDPGQGLRLIYYSQIVNDFQKGDIAEGYSVSREKKESFPLTVTSAQKNPTAFYLCASSIGGQDNEQFFGPGTRLTVL.